The next 15 T cell receptor beta chains were all read from a single sample in a study of blood T cell repertoires in COVID-19. Libraries were prepared by immunoSEQ multiplex PCR; TCRdb keeps only in-frame clonotypes and omits some of them. The sample has 300,000 to 450,000 clones; about 88% are singletons. The sequencing sample was made of PBMCs or T cells enriched from blood (not recorded which). The receptors come from a woman aged 25 to 39 who had been exposed to COVID-19.

The chain carries TRBV18 and TRBJ1-1; D is ambiguous. The V and J ends lost 3 bases and 9 bases respectively, with 14 bases between them. This CDR3 region has 13 residues. The V gene's germline CDR1 is KGHSH and CDR2 LQKENI. The CDR3 bases are TGTGCCAGCTCACCGGTGGTCTCGGAGCAAGCTTTCTTT. Residues: CASSPVVSEQAFF. The full variable domain, in which reference TRBV18 and TRBJ1-1 provide the parts outside the CDR3, is NAGVMQNPRHLVRRRGQEARLRCSPMKGHSHVYWYRQLPEEGLKFMVYLQKENIIDESGMPKERFSAEFPKEGPSILRIQQVVRGDSAAYFCASSPVVSEQAFFGQGTRLTVV.

This chain joins TRBV18 and TRBJ2-1; 7 nucleotides agree with TRBD1. V trimming: 2 bases; J trimming: 7 bases; junction bases outside the gene matches: 2. In germline, CDR1 is KGHSH, CDR2 LQKENI. The CDR3 consists of 13 residues. The CDR3 DNA follows: TGTGCCAGCTCACCAGACAGGGAAAATGAGCAGTTCTTC. Translating gives CASSPDRENEQFF.

The chain employs TRBV5-1 and TRBJ1-4; tentatively, D is TRBD1 (6 bases). The ends were cut back, 0 bases at V and 5 bases at J, with 8 bases in the middle. The CDR3 length is 14 residues. Germline-derived CDR1 and CDR2 are SGHRS and YFSETQ. The CDR3 protein is CASSLGGQNEKLFF. CDR3 in DNA: TGCGCCAGCAGCTTGGGCGGACAGAATGAAAAACTGTTTTTT.

V and J are TRBV15 and TRBJ1-1, with D uncertain. CDR3 size: 15 residues. V lost 2 bases, J lost 0 bases, and 10 bases lay in between. Germline V gene sequence: CDR1 LNHNV, CDR2 YYDKDF (reference sequence). CDR3 in amino acids: CATSRPDNMNTEAFF. CDR3 coding DNA: TGTGCCACCAGCAGACCTGACAACATGAACACTGAAGCTTTCTTT. Using reference TRBV15 and TRBJ1-1 for the parts outside the CDR3, the full variable domain is DAMVIQNPRYQVTQFGKPVTLSCSQTLNHNVMYWYQQKSSQAPKLLFHYYDKDFNNEADTPDNFQSRRPNTSFCFLDIRSPGLGDTAMYLCATSRPDNMNTEAFFGQGTRLTVV.

The chain recombines TRBV6-5 with TRBJ1-1; D call uncertain. CDR1 MNHEY and CDR2 SVGAGI come from the germline V gene. V shed 3 bases and J shed 4 bases, with 9 bases lying between them. The CDR3 extends over 13 amino acids. The CDR3 bases are TGTGCCAGCAGTTATGGCATAAGCACTGAAGCTTTCTTT. This codes for CASSYGISTEAFF.

Regarding this clone: The same CDR3 also results from other DNA sequences found in this sample. V is TRBV11-2 and J is TRBJ2-1, with D maybe TRBD1 (5 bases). CDR1 is SGHAT and CDR2 is FQNNGV in the germline V gene. V was trimmed by 0 bases and J by 0 bases, leaving 6 bases between them. The CDR3 is 15 amino acids. The CDR3 spells CASSLDQGSYNEQFF. The CDR3, as DNA: TGTGCCAGCAGCTTAGACCAGGGCTCCTACAATGAGCAGTTCTTC.

The chain has TRBV5-6 and TRBJ2-1; 13 bases fit TRBD2. Germline V gene data show CDR1 as SGHDT and CDR2 as YYEEEE. The CDR3 has 17 amino acids. Trimming took 1 base from V and 3 from J; bases not matched to a gene: 4. The CDR3 DNA reads TGTGCCAGCAGCTTGACAACTAGCGGGAGGGACTACAATGAGCAGTTCTTC. This gives the protein CASSLTTSGRDYNEQFF.

CDR3 bases: TGTGCCAGCAGCCCATGGGGGCGGCTAGAGGTAGCCAAAAACATTCAGTACTTC. It yields the protein CASSPWGRLEVAKNIQYF. This chain links TRBV7-2 with TRBJ2-4, with a weak D call TRBD1 (6 bases). Germline values: CDR1 SGHTA, CDR2 FQGNSA. This CDR3 is built from 18 residues. V lost 5 bases, J lost 0 bases, and 20 bases lay in between.

This clone has more than one count but fewer than ten. The chain carries TRBV7-9 and TRBJ2-2; weak D call: TRBD2 (6 bases). CDR3 length: 19 residues. Trimming stripped 5 bases from V and 4 bases from J, with 26 bases between. CDR1 is SEHNR and CDR2 is FQNEAQ in the germline V gene (reference sequence). The CDR3 region is CASSRRETRHPGSTGELFF. In DNA, the CDR3 is TGTGCCAGCAGCCGGAGGGAGACTAGACACCCTGGCAGCACCGGGGAGCTGTTTTTT.

This clone appeared once. The rearrangement uses TRBV7-3 and TRBJ2-1; TRBD2 agrees at 9 bases. The CDR3 loop spans 15 amino acids. V gave up 1 base and J gave up 7 bases; unmatched junction bases: 5. Looked up from germline, CDR1 is SGHTA and CDR2 is FQGTGA. CDR3 nucleotides: TGTGCCAGCAGCTTAAGGCGGGAGGGAGGGAATGAGCAGTTCTTC. Amino acid sequence: CASSLRREGGNEQFF.

This clone occurred a few times. This chain connects TRBV2 to TRBJ2-5, with 10 nucleotides matching TRBD2. J was trimmed by 7 bases and V by 5 bases; bases with no gene match: 7. Looked up from germline, CDR1 is SNHLY and CDR2 is FYNNEI. The CDR3 extends over 14 amino acids. CDR3 coding DNA: TGTGCCAGCAGTCCATCTAGCGGGAGTGCGACCCAGTACTTC. Translating it yields CASSPSSGSATQYF.

This clone was found once. The genes are TRBV28 and TRBJ2-7; 9 positions agree with TRBD1. The V and J ends lost 10 bases and 2 bases, in that order; junction bases with no gene match: 21. Per the germline V gene, CDR1 is MDHEN and CDR2 is SYDVKM. The CDR3 has 18 amino acids. CDR3 residues: CATTRQGDNTWPTYEQYF. The CDR3 nucleotides are TGTGCCACCACCCGACAGGGGGACAATACCTGGCCTACCTACGAGCAGTACTTC.

This clone was detected only once. This chain uses TRBV28 with TRBJ2-7, with unresolved D. This CDR3 comprises 14 residues. The germline V and J ends were trimmed by 9 bases and 2 bases, with 17 bases remaining between them. Looked up from germline, CDR1 is MDHEN and CDR2 is SYDVKM. The CDR3 DNA sequence: TGTGCCAGTCTATCTCGCTCGATCGCCTACGAGCAGTACTTC. Protein product: CASLSRSIAYEQYF.

This chain joins TRBV7-7 and TRBJ2-2; TRBD2 agrees at 7 bases. The germline V gene has CDR1 SSHAT and CDR2 FNYEAQ (reference sequence). With V trimmed by 5 bases and J by 3 bases, 21 bases remained unmatched. CDR3 length equals 20 residues. In DNA, the CDR3 is TGTGCCAGCAGCACACAGGCGGGGTTGCTGGGGCTAGCGGACACCGGGGAGCTGTTTTTT. Residues: CASSTQAGLLGLADTGELFF.

The chain carries TRBV5-1 and TRBJ2-1; possible D gene TRBD2, 5 bases. This CDR3 has 14 amino acids. Germline V gene data show CDR1 as SGHRS and CDR2 as YFSETQ. The V end lost 4 bases, the J end lost 1 base, and 9 bases lay between the germline ends. DNA of the CDR3: TGCGCCAGCAGCGGAGGAGGTTCCTACAATGAGCAGTTCTTC. Protein sequence: CASSGGGSYNEQFF.